This TCR beta chain was sequenced during a study of T cells in Graves' hyperthyroidism and ophthalmopathy. Findings of the study overall: Separation of ophthalmopathy from stable hyperthyroidism was achieved by a 13 V-J model. Before onset, ophthalmopathy was predicted by the model a median around 6.5 months earlier.

Trimming took off 3 bases at V and 5 bases at J, with 17 bases between the two ends. Germline CDR1 ENHRY, CDR2 SYGVKD. The CDR3 runs 16 residues. Isolation of PBMCs was performed on about 10 ml fresh peripheral blood. In its sample, this clonotype was seen many times. Antigen: not known. TCR beta CDR3 regions were amplified from RNA. HTBI primers were employed in a first-round RT-PCR of the TCR CDR3. Each CDR3 protein is one row after TCRdb ran MiXCR on the multiplex PCR reads. This table holds about 610,000 distinct CDR3 sequences, around 15% found once. The chain employs TRBV10-3 and TRBJ1-5; D gene uncertain. The TCR originated in a woman in her thirties or forties with Graves' ophthalmopathy. Source material: blood. The CDR3 here is CAISEATGKRDQPQHF. CDR3 nucleotide sequence: TGTGCCATCAGTGAAGCTACGGGGAAGAGGGATCAGCCCCAGCATTTT.